Below, 5 T cell receptor beta chains from the same sample are listed, as sequenced in a study of T cells in Graves' hyperthyroidism and ophthalmopathy. The source material, RNA transcripts, was used to amplify TCR beta CDR3 regions. The TCR CDR3 was amplified in a first-round RT-PCR using the HTBI primer set. Using its own MiXCR run on the multiplex PCR reads, TCRdb lists one record per CDR3 protein. The table shows about 840,000 distinct CDR3 sequences, with 35% to 40% occurring only once. The sequencing sample was made of blood. The receptor source for this set is a man aged 18 to 29 with Graves' hyperthyroidism.

The J gene is TRBJ2-2, the V gene TRBV5-7; no clear D gene. TRBV5-7 is classed as an ORF, of uncertain function. The CDR3 totals 17 residues. V shed 3 bases and J shed 5 bases, with 20 bases lying between them. The DNA of the CDR3 is TGTGCCAGCAGCTCCCCAAGACCAGTCTTGGTGACCGGGGAGCTGTTTTTT. Encoded protein: CASSSPRPVLVTGELFF.

CDR3 sequence (DNA): TGTGCCAGCAGCTTGAGCGGGAAGCCCGGGGAGCTGTTTTTT. Translated: CASSLSGKPGELFF. This rearrangement joins TRBV7-2 to TRBJ2-2, with 7 positions matching TRBD2. CDR3 length: 14 residues. V trimming: 3 bases; J trimming: 6 bases; junction bases outside the gene matches: 4. CDR1 is SGHTA, CDR2 FQGNSA, per germline.

The V call is TRBV7-9, the J call TRBJ2-7; TRBD1 is a possible D gene (6 bases). This CDR3 is 14 amino acids long. Trimming took 5 bases from V and 2 from J, leaving 13 bases between them. The V gene's germline CDR1 is SEHNR and CDR2 FQNEAQ (reference sequence). The CDR3 nucleotides read TGTGCCAGCAGCCCCGGGACATTCGCCTACGAGCAGTACTTC. Its protein is CASSPGTFAYEQYF.

The table lists this clonotype with many counts. The rearrangement uses TRBV14 and TRBJ2-5; D possibly corresponds to TRBD1 (5 bases). There are 14 residues in the CDR3. In germline, CDR1 is SGHDN, CDR2 FVKESK. Trimming removed 3 bases from V and 2 bases from J, with 10 bases in between. CDR3 sequence: CASSQAGIQETQYF. CDR3 nucleotides: TGTGCCAGCAGCCAGGCAGGGATACAAGAGACCCAGTACTTC.

The sample holds many counts of this clonotype. The genes are TRBV7-3 and TRBJ2-7; 8 positions agree with TRBD1. The CDR3 totals 13 residues. The junction had 4 bases not matched to a gene; V was cut back by 2 bases and J by 7 bases. Germline V gives CDR1 SGHTA, CDR2 FQGTGA. The CDR3 nucleotides are TGTGCCAGCAGCTTACTCGGACAGGGAGAGCAGTACTTC. Translating it yields CASSLLGQGEQYF.